What follows are 15 T cell receptor beta chains derived from one specimen sequenced in a study of CD8 T cells in Susac syndrome (dated 2019 in TCRdb). The library was built by means of the immunoSEQ multiplex PCR assay. RNA was extracted using the RNeasy kit, and roughly 0.5 to 1 microgram was reverse transcribed with random hexamers. TCRdb applied fastp at Q25 and MiXCR to the public reads, then kept only in-frame beta chains. Every distinct CDR3 protein forms one entry, paired with its most common genes and DNA. In all, the sample holds a few hundred thousand distinct CDR3 sequences, and roughly 96% of those were seen once. 0.075% to 0.095% of the sample goes to the ten largest clones. Sequenced input: CD4+ T cells from PBMCs. Every receptor here comes from a human donor with multiple sclerosis.

The chain combines TRBV9 with TRBJ1-2, with 9 bases matching TRBD1. Germline V gives CDR1 SGDLS, CDR2 YYNGEE. V dropped 2 bases and J dropped 4; count of bases not matched to a gene: 6. This CDR3 is built from 15 residues. The CDR3 protein is CASSVSGTGSYGYTF. CDR3 nucleotides: TGTGCCAGCAGCGTGTCCGGGACAGGGAGCTATGGCTACACCTTC.

V usage is TRBV25-1 and J usage is TRBJ1-5; no clear D gene. Trimming left V 3 bases short and J 9 bases short, with 12 bases between. This CDR3 has 13 amino acids. Germline values: CDR1 MGHDK, CDR2 SYGVNS. The CDR3 DNA follows: TGTGCCAGCAGTGATTTGTATTCTGGGCCCCAGCATTTT. This sequence encodes CASSDLYSGPQHF. Full variable domain (outside the CDR3, taken from reference TRBV25-1 and TRBJ1-5): EADIYQTPRYLVIGTGKKITLECSQTMGHDKMYWYQQDPGMELHLIHYSYGVNSTEKGDLSSESTVSRIRTEHFPLTLESARPSHTSQYLCASSDLYSGPQHFGDGTRLSIL.

The rearrangement uses TRBV27 and TRBJ2-5; maybe TRBD2 (5 bases). This CDR3 contains 17 residues. Germline values: CDR1 MNHEY, CDR2 SMNVEV (reference sequence). The V and J ends lost 6 bases and 1 base respectively, with 21 bases between them. The CDR3 reads CASSPRLSASGQETQYF. The CDR3 coding sequence is TGTGCCAGCAGCCCCCGCCTTTCGGCCAGCGGCCAAGAGACCCAGTACTTC.

The chain combines TRBV28 with TRBJ2-1; 9 bases line up with TRBD2. V shed 5 bases and J 9 bases; nucleotides not matched to a gene: 17. Per the germline V gene, CDR1 is MDHEN and CDR2 is SYDVKM. The CDR3 spans 17 residues. CDR3 nucleotides: TGTGCCAGCAGTCCCCATAGGCTAGCGGGATCACTAAGTGAGCAGTTCTTC. Protein: CASSPHRLAGSLSEQFF.

The chain joins TRBV7-9 to TRBJ2-1; no firm D call. V gave up 4 bases and J gave up 7 bases, with 8 bases separating them. This CDR3 is built from 12 residues. Looked up from germline, CDR1 is SEHNR and CDR2 is FQNEAQ (reference sequence). The CDR3: CASSSFNNEQFF. The CDR3 DNA sequence: TGTGCCAGCAGCTCCTTCAATAATGAGCAGTTCTTC. The variable domain in full, with the rest retrieved from reference TRBV7-9 and TRBJ2-1, is DTGVSQNPRHKITKRGQNVTFRCDPISEHNRLYWYRQTLGQGPEFLTYFQNEAQLEKSRLLSDRFSAERPKGSFSTLEIQRTEQGDSAMYLCASSSFNNEQFFGPGTRLTVL.

The chain links TRBV20-1 to TRBJ2-2; D may be TRBD1 (5 bases). The CDR3 totals 13 residues. Trimming left V 5 bases short and J 4 bases short, with 11 bases between. Per the germline V gene, CDR1 is DFQATT and CDR2 is SNEGSKA (reference sequence). In nucleotides, the CDR3 is TGCAGTGCTCCTAAGGGGCGCACCGGGGAGCTGTTTTTT. Translated, it gives CSAPKGRTGELFF.

The CDR3 DNA reads TGTGCCAGCATTAGGGACAGGGGACGGGGTACGCAGTATTTT. Translation gives CASIRDRGRGTQYF. The gene calls are TRBV2 and TRBJ2-3; 10 bases match TRBD1. This CDR3 region has 14 residues. Per germline, CDR1 SNHLY and CDR2 FYNNEI. The V segment lost 7 bases and the J segment 8 bases; nucleotides outside the gene matches: 9.

V usage is TRBV7-8 and J usage is TRBJ2-1; TRBD2 agrees at 10 bases. Trimming removed 4 bases from V and 1 base from J; junction bases left unmatched: 7. The length of the CDR3 is 17 residues. Germline V gives CDR1 SGHVS, CDR2 FQNEAQ. In DNA form, the CDR3 reads TGTGCCAGCAGCTCCAGAAGCGGGAGGGGTTCCTACAATGAGCAGTTCTTC. This sequence encodes CASSSRSGRGSYNEQFF.

In the case of this clonotype: Sequence at one end of the junction differs from germline and may be a read error. The rearrangement uses TRBV14 and TRBJ2-7, with a possible D match to TRBD1 (6 bases). Per the germline V gene, CDR1 is SGHDN and CDR2 is FVKESK. This CDR3 has 15 residues. The CDR3 region is CASSKDRHFTYEQYF. The CDR3 DNA sequence: TGTGCCAGCAGCAAAGACAGGCACTTTACCTACGAGCAGTACTTC.

The rearrangement links TRBV20-1 to TRBJ1-1; TRBD1 is a possible D gene (6 bases). Germline assignment: CDR1 DFQATT and CDR2 SNEGSKA (reference sequence). The CDR3 length is 20 residues. V lost 5 bases and J 0 bases, leaving 31 bases between the germline ends. The CDR3 region is CSALRLIWGASRGVNTEAFF. The CDR3 DNA is TGCAGTGCTCTACGACTAATATGGGGGGCATCTCGAGGAGTGAACACTGAAGCTTTCTTT.

The rearrangement links TRBV29-1 to TRBJ1-1; D remains ambiguous. V dropped 4 bases and J dropped 4 bases, with 10 bases sitting between them. The CDR3 extends over 12 amino acids. CDR1 is SQVTM, CDR2 ANQGSEA, per germline. The DNA for the CDR3 is TGCAGCGTTGTTGAGGGAGTCACTGAAGCTTTCTTT. As protein: CSVVEGVTEAFF.

The V call is TRBV3-1, the J call TRBJ2-1; the match to TRBD2 covers 13 bases. CDR3 length: 14 amino acids. CDR1 is LGHDT, CDR2 YNNKEL, per germline (reference sequence). V lost 6 bases to trimming and J lost 6 bases; unmatched junction nucleotides: 2. The CDR3 region has the DNA TGTGCCAGCAGTCGGACTAGCGGGGGCAATGAGCAGTTCTTC. It yields the protein CASSRTSGGNEQFF.

V and J are TRBV6-5 and TRBJ1-2, with D possibly TRBD1 on 5 matching bases. From germline, CDR1 is MNHEY and CDR2 SVGAGI. The CDR3 spans 14 residues. The germline V and J ends were trimmed by 4 bases and 8 bases, with 17 bases remaining between them. CDR3 nucleotide sequence: TGTGCCAGCAGTTCCGGGACCAACATGCGGGGCTACACCTTC. Its translation: CASSSGTNMRGYTF.

The genes are TRBV20-1 and TRBJ2-1; weak D call: TRBD2 (5 bases). This CDR3 contains 13 residues. Germline CDR1 DFQATT, CDR2 SNEGSKA (reference sequence). The germline V and J ends were trimmed by 0 bases and 4 bases, with 7 bases remaining between them. CDR3 sequence: CSARDPGYNEQFF. The CDR3 bases are TGCAGTGCTAGAGATCCGGGATACAATGAGCAGTTCTTC.

The chain recombines TRBV9 with TRBJ2-7; 9 nucleotides agree with TRBD1. The CDR3 is 14 amino acids. Trimming took 0 bases from V and 4 from J; bases not matched to a gene: 2. From germline, CDR1 is SGDLS and CDR2 YYNGEE. Here the CDR3 DNA reads TGTGCCAGCAGCGTAGAGGGACAGGGATACGAGCAGTACTTC. It yields the protein CASSVEGQGYEQYF.